The rows below give T cell receptor beta chains drawn from one sample of a study of T-cell reconstitution after alpha-beta-depleted transplantation in children. Using its own MiXCR run on the PCR reads, TCRdb lists one record per CDR3 protein. The sample consists of 90,000 to 100,000 distinct CDR3 sequences, about a quarter of them appearing once. Specimen: PBMCs, collected before TCRalphabeta/CD19-depleted stem cell transplant. These receptors were taken from a boy between 2 and 15 years old with acute lymphoblastic leukemia, due to receive a stem cell transplant. Each CDR3 is given with its conserved first and last residue. Fields, in order: CDR3 DNA, CDR3 protein, V gene, D gene, clone size, J gene. D genes are given only for firm matches. Size tells how often a clone was seen (once, few, many) or the class of an expanded clone, and some rows leave it out.

CDR3 DNA: TGTGCCAGCAGCTTCTCCCCCCCGTCTTCTAGCGGAGGGAATCCGGAGAATGAGCAGTTCTTC
CDR3 protein: CASSFSPPSSSGGNPENEQFF
V gene: TRBV7-6
D gene: TRBD2
clone size: NA
J gene: TRBJ2-1

CDR3 DNA: TGTGCCACCAGCAGAGTCCTGGGAATCCACGAGCAGTACTTC
CDR3 protein: CATSRVLGIHEQYF
V gene: TRBV15
D gene: NA
clone size: NA
J gene: TRBJ2-7

CDR3 DNA: TGTGCCACCGGACACGGGGTAGTCTATGGCTACACCTTC
CDR3 protein: CATGHGVVYGYTF
V gene: TRBV11-2
D gene: NA
clone size: NA
J gene: TRBJ1-2

CDR3 DNA: TGCGCCAGCACCCCGCGCGGAGGGGCCGGATCCGGGGAGCTGTTTTTT
CDR3 protein: CASTPRGGAGSGELFF
V gene: TRBV5-1
D gene: NA
clone size: few
J gene: TRBJ2-2

CDR3 DNA: TGCAGTCTTCCGCCGGGTGGGCCTAAAGAGACCCAGTACTTC
CDR3 protein: CSLPPGGPKETQYF
V gene: TRBV20-1
D gene: NA
clone size: NA
J gene: TRBJ2-5

CDR3 DNA: TGCGCCAGCAGCCCTAACAGGGGGAATGAGCAGTTCTTC
CDR3 protein: CASSPNRGNEQFF
V gene: TRBV5-1
D gene: TRBD1
clone size: few
J gene: TRBJ2-1

CDR3 DNA: TGTGCCAGCAGCCACCATAGCGGGAGGGGTACAGATACGCAGTATTTT
CDR3 protein: CASSHHSGRGTDTQYF
V gene: TRBV14
D gene: TRBD2
clone size: NA
J gene: TRBJ2-3

CDR3 DNA: TGTGCCAGCAGCCCCGGACTCACTAGCACAGATACGCAGTATTTT
CDR3 protein: CASSPGLTSTDTQYF
V gene: TRBV7-2
D gene: NA
clone size: NA
J gene: TRBJ2-3

CDR3 DNA: TGCAGTGCTAGAGATTTTATGTCCTCTGGAAACACCATATATTTT
CDR3 protein: CSARDFMSSGNTIYF
V gene: TRBV20-1
D gene: NA
clone size: NA
J gene: TRBJ1-3

CDR3 DNA: TGTGCCAGCAGCTTGGAGGGAACCAGCTCCTACAATGAGCAGTTCTTC
CDR3 protein: CASSLEGTSSYNEQFF
V gene: TRBV5-4
D gene: NA
clone size: NA
J gene: TRBJ2-1

CDR3 DNA: TGTGCCAGCAGTGAACCCCTAAGGGGATCTGGGGCCAACGTCCTGACTTTC
CDR3 protein: CASSEPLRGSGANVLTF
V gene: TRBV2
D gene: NA
clone size: NA
J gene: TRBJ2-6